A selection of T cell receptor beta chains follows, all from one sample in a study of blood T cell repertoires in COVID-19. TCRdb's copy holds only in-frame clones and misses some; the assay was immunoSEQ multiplex PCR. The data show around 70,000 clones, 90% seen once. The sequencing input was peripheral blood. All receptors derive from a man aged 50-59 years with acute or convalescent COVID-19. Both conserved end residues are part of each CDR3. A D gene is named only where the DNA matches it firmly. A row's size may be missing; if present it is once, few, many or a size class.

clone size,V gene,J gene,D gene,CDR3 DNA,CDR3 protein
once,TRBV27,TRBJ2-5,.,TGTGCCAGCAGCCCCAGACCGGGCCAAGAGACCCAGTACTTC,CASSPRPGQETQYF
.,TRBV28,TRBJ2-6,.,TGTGCCAGCGACAGGCGGGGGGCCAACGTCCTGACTTTC,CASDRRGANVLTF
.,TRBV10-3,TRBJ1-1,TRBD1,TGTGCCACCACAGGGGCGGCCACTGAAGCTTTCTTT,CATTGAATEAFF
once,TRBV6-5,TRBJ1-2,TRBD1,TGTGCCAGCAGTCGTCGGGACAGGGGTAACTATGGCTACACCTTC,CASSRRDRGNYGYTF
.,TRBV30,TRBJ2-5,TRBD1,TGTGCCTGGAGTCGGACAGGGGAAAGAGAGACCCAGTACTTC,CAWSRTGERETQYF
.,TRBV6-1,TRBJ1-5,TRBD1,TGTGCCAGCAGTGAAGCGCGGGACAGGGTCCAGCCCCAGCATTTT,CASSEARDRVQPQHF
.,TRBV24-1,TRBJ2-2,.,TGTGCCACCAGTCCCCCGGAATCAGGGTCCGGGGAGCTGTTTTTT,CATSPPESGSGELFF
.,TRBV19,TRBJ1-3,.,TGTGCCAGTAGTACTCGACAGAGAAACACCATATATTTT,CASSTRQRNTIYF
once,TRBV12-3/TRBV12-4,TRBJ1-2,.,TGTGCCAGCACCCAGGACAGAACCTATGGCTACACCTTC,CASTQDRTYGYTF
.,TRBV5-5,TRBJ1-6,.,TGTGCCAGCAGTCTAACCTATAATTCACCCCTCCACTTT,CASSLTYNSPLHF
once,TRBV19,TRBJ1-6,.,TGTGCCAGTAGTACCCAGTATAATTCACCCCTCCACTTT,CASSTQYNSPLHF
.,TRBV24-1,TRBJ2-3,TRBD2,TGTGCCACCTCCCTAGCGGGAGGCACAGATACGCAGTATTTT,CATSLAGGTDTQYF
.,TRBV29-1,TRBJ1-1,TRBD1,TGCAGCGCTGCGCACAGGGGGCTCACTGAAGCTTTCTTT,CSAAHRGLTEAFF
.,TRBV7-8,TRBJ1-4,TRBD1,TGTGCCAGCAGCTCCAGTTCAGGACAGGGGGGCGAAAAACTGTTTTTT,CASSSSSGQGGEKLFF
once,TRBV11-2,TRBJ1-2,.,TGTGCCAGCAGCTTAGGCTGGCAGGGAGGCTATGGCTACACCTTC,CASSLGWQGGYGYTF
once,TRBV24-1,TRBJ2-5,TRBD1,TGTGCCACCAGTGAGGACAGGGCAGAGACCCAGTACTTC,CATSEDRAETQYF
once,TRBV11-2,TRBJ2-1,.,TGTGCCAGCAGCTTAATGTTTGTTCCTAGCGATGAGCAGTTCTTC,CASSLMFVPSDEQFF
.,TRBV5-6,TRBJ2-3,TRBD1,TGTGCCAGCAGCCCGGACAGGACTAGCACAGATACGCAGTATTTT,CASSPDRTSTDTQYF
.,TRBV19,TRBJ2-3,.,TGTGCCAGTAGTATGGGGGGTGGCACAGATACGCAGTATTTT,CASSMGGGTDTQYF
.,TRBV29-1,TRBJ2-1,.,TGCAGCGGCCAAACCGGGGGTGATGAGCAGTTCTTC,CSGQTGGDEQFF
.,TRBV10-3,TRBJ2-1,.,TGTGCCATCAGTGAAGGAAAGCAGGGCAATGAGCAGTTCTTC,CAISEGKQGNEQFF
.,TRBV2,TRBJ1-3,.,TGTGCCAGCAAGGCCCAGGGCCCTGGAAACACCATATATTTT,CASKAQGPGNTIYF
.,TRBV10-3,TRBJ2-2,TRBD2,TGTGCCATCGCCGCTAGCGGGAGTAGGGAGACCGGGGAGCTGTTTTTT,CAIAASGSRETGELFF
.,TRBV5-1,TRBJ1-2,TRBD1,TGCGCCAGCAGCCGAACAGGGGGCAGCTATGGCTACACCTTC,CASSRTGGSYGYTF
few,TRBV4-1,TRBJ2-7,TRBD1,TGCGCCAGCAGCCAAGCGGGACAGTACTACGAGCAGTACTTC,CASSQAGQYYEQYF
once,TRBV19,TRBJ2-3,.,TGTGCCAGTAGTATCTACGGTGGAGATACGCAGTATTTT,CASSIYGGDTQYF
.,TRBV27,TRBJ1-5,TRBD1,TGTGCCAGCAGTTCCTACAGGGGGAATCAGCCCCAGCATTTT,CASSSYRGNQPQHF
.,TRBV9,TRBJ2-2,TRBD2,TGTGCCAGCAGCGTAGCCCCGGGACTAGGTGCCACCGGGGAGCTGTTTTTT,CASSVAPGLGATGELFF
once,TRBV9,TRBJ2-6,.,TGTGCCAGCAGCGGACAGTCGTCTGGGGCCAACGTCCTGACTTTC,CASSGQSSGANVLTF
.,TRBV28,TRBJ1-2,TRBD1,TGTGCCAGCAGCCGGAGTACCGGGACAGTACCAGTCTATGGCTACACCTTC,CASSRSTGTVPVYGYTF
.,TRBV11-3,TRBJ1-1,TRBD1,TGTGCCAGCAGCTTAGGAGGACAGGCGAACACTGAAGCTTTCTTT,CASSLGGQANTEAFF
.,TRBV5-4,TRBJ2-1,TRBD2,TGTGCCAGCAGCTCCGAAAAGGGACTAGCGGGAGTCAGATACAATGAGCAGTTCTTC,CASSSEKGLAGVRYNEQFF
.,TRBV18,TRBJ2-5,TRBD1,TGTGCCAGCTCACCCGGGACAGGGGGCGCGGAGACCCAGTACTTC,CASSPGTGGAETQYF
.,TRBV30,TRBJ2-5,.,TGTGCCTGGAGTGGGGGGCTTGAGACCCAGTACTTC,CAWSGGLETQYF
.,TRBV19,TRBJ2-7,.,TGTGCCAGTAGTGTTAGCGAAAAGGCCTACGAGCAGTACTTC,CASSVSEKAYEQYF
.,TRBV20-1,TRBJ1-5,.,TGCAGTGCTAGTCCTATGGGGAGAGGGTTGGTCAATCAGCCCCAGCATTTT,CSASPMGRGLVNQPQHF
.,TRBV9,TRBJ1-6,.,TGTGCCAGCAGCGCCCCAGGCTCCTATAATTCACCCCTCCACTTT,CASSAPGSYNSPLHF
.,TRBV7-3,TRBJ2-2,TRBD1,TGTGCCAGCAGCTTACTGGGACAGGACTCGTTGGGGTACACCGGGGAGCTGTTTTTT,CASSLLGQDSLGYTGELFF
few,TRBV15,TRBJ2-2,.,TGTGCCACCAGCAGAGATCCGGGGACGAACACCGGGGAGCTGTTTTTT,CATSRDPGTNTGELFF
once,TRBV11-3,TRBJ1-1,.,TGTGCCAGCAGCTTGGGGGGGGGCTTCACTGAAGCTTTCTTT,CASSLGGGFTEAFF
.,TRBV27,TRBJ2-3,.,TGTGCCAGCAGTCCCCGGGGAGCGGAGGTCACAGATACGCAGTATTTT,CASSPRGAEVTDTQYF
once,TRBV30,TRBJ2-1,TRBD1,TGTGCCTGCTTCCGGGACAGAGCCTACAATGAGCAGTTCTTC,CACFRDRAYNEQFF
few,TRBV28,TRBJ1-3,.,TGTGCCAGCAGTCCACAGGGAAACACCATATATTTT,CASSPQGNTIYF
.,TRBV6-5,TRBJ1-1,.,TGTGCCAGCAGTTACGGCGAGGCGGGACCGAACACTGAAGCTTTCTTT,CASSYGEAGPNTEAFF
.,TRBV29-1,TRBJ2-3,.,TGCAGCGTTGTATGGACTTTTCCCCCCACAGATACGCAGTATTTT,CSVVWTFPPTDTQYF
.,TRBV6-5,TRBJ1-6,TRBD1,TGTGCCAGCAGTAACGACAGGGGTCGAGGTTCACCCCTCCACTTT,CASSNDRGRGSPLHF
once,TRBV27,TRBJ2-5,TRBD2,TGTGCCAGCCGGGGCGGGACTAGTTGGGAGACCCAGTACTTC,CASRGGTSWETQYF
once,TRBV3-1/TRBV3-2,TRBJ2-5,TRBD1,TGTGCCAGCAGCCAAGAAACAGGGGGCAAAGAGACCCAGTACTTC,CASSQETGGKETQYF
.,TRBV6-2/TRBV6-3,TRBJ2-5,TRBD2,TGTGCCAGCAGTCCAGCGGGATTGAAGACCCAGTACTTC,CASSPAGLKTQYF
.,TRBV2,TRBJ1-6,.,TGTGCCAGCGAGGGCGGCAGATCTAATTCACCCCTCCACTTT,CASEGGRSNSPLHF
.,TRBV19,TRBJ2-7,.,TGTGCCAGTAGTCCTTTAAGCGGGCATTACGAGCAGTACTTC,CASSPLSGHYEQYF
.,TRBV5-6,TRBJ2-7,.,TGTGCCAGCAGCTTGGGGGACATCCTAGGCTACGAGCAGTACTTC,CASSLGDILGYEQYF
.,TRBV4-2,TRBJ1-1,.,TGTGCCAGCAGCCCCGGGGGGGCCACTGAAGCTTTCTTT,CASSPGGATEAFF
.,TRBV28,TRBJ1-2,TRBD1,TGTGCCAGCAGCAAAAAACAGGGGGCGCGATATGGCTACACCTTC,CASSKKQGARYGYTF
.,TRBV6-1,TRBJ2-1,.,TGTGCCAGCAGTGAAGCGCGAGAGTTTGGCAATGAGCAGTTCTTC,CASSEAREFGNEQFF
.,TRBV4-1,TRBJ2-2,.,TGCGCCAGCAGAAACAGGGACCCTCCGGGGGAGCTGTTTTTT,CASRNRDPPGELFF
.,TRBV27,TRBJ2-1,.,TGTGCCAGCAGTTTATCCCAGGGGAGAGGGGTTGAGCAGTTCTTC,CASSLSQGRGVEQFF
.,TRBV9,TRBJ2-5,TRBD2,TGTGCCAGCAGCGTAGGGTTAGCGGGGGGGCTCGAGACCCAGTACTTC,CASSVGLAGGLETQYF
once,TRBV18,TRBJ1-1,.,TGTGCCAGCTCACCGGGGGAGGCCACTGAAGCTTTCTTT,CASSPGEATEAFF